These 29 T cell receptor beta chains were all obtained from the same sample, sequenced in a study of cytomegalovirus exposure and HLA in healthy donors. PCR employed 60 Vbeta and 13 Jbeta primers. Generated by immunoSEQ multiplex PCR, the TCRdb table keeps only in-frame clones and is missing some. Here the sample spans 200,000 to 250,000 clones, about 85% being singletons. Sequenced sample: PBMCs. Receptor source: a human donor in good health.

The V call is TRBV29-1, the J call TRBJ2-5, with 9 nucleotides matching TRBD1. The DNA end is more similar to TRBJ2-7, so the J call may be wrong. CDR3 length: 14 amino acids. The germline gives CDR1 SQVTM, CDR2 ANQGSEA. CDR3: CSVVGTGSSYEQYF. CDR3 DNA sequence: TGCAGCGTTGTGGGGACAGGGAGCTCCTACGAGCAGTACTTC.

This chain uses TRBV7-9 with TRBJ2-3, with D tentatively TRBD2 (6 bases). Trimming took 5 bases from V and 0 from J, leaving 9 bases between them. Germline V gives CDR1 SEHNR, CDR2 FQNEAQ (reference sequence). The CDR3 consists of 14 residues. CDR3 in amino acids: CASSIGLSTDTQYF. The CDR3 nucleotides are TGTGCCAGCAGCATTGGACTAAGCACAGATACGCAGTATTTT.

The chain couples TRBV7-8 to TRBJ1-1; 8 nucleotides agree with TRBD1. In germline, CDR1 is SGHVS, CDR2 FQNEAQ. This CDR3 is 13 amino acids long. J was trimmed by 4 bases and V by 11 bases; bases with no gene match: 9. CDR3 sequence: CASTGEVGTEAFF. The CDR3 DNA reads TGTGCCTCGACAGGGGAGGTCGGCACTGAAGCTTTCTTT. The full variable domain, rest sourced from reference TRBV7-8 and TRBJ1-1, is GAGVSQSPRYKVAKRGQDVALRCDPISGHVSLFWYQQALGQGPEFLTYFQNEAQLDKSGLPSDRFFAERPEGSVSTLKIQRTQQEDSAVYLCASTGEVGTEAFFGQGTRLTVV.

For this clone: The sample carries other DNA sequences with the same CDR3. V is TRBV19 and J is TRBJ2-1; TRBD2 matches at 14 bases. The CDR3 extends over 15 amino acids. Germline V gene lookup returns CDR1 LNHDA and CDR2 SQIVND (reference sequence). V lost 5 bases to trimming and J lost 3 bases; unmatched junction nucleotides: 0. The chain's CDR3 is CASSGTSGSYNEQFF. CDR3 nucleotides: TGTGCCAGTAGTGGGACTAGCGGGAGCTACAATGAGCAGTTCTTC.

The rearrangement uses TRBV23-1 and TRBJ1-5; TRBD1 is a possible D gene (5 bases). TRBV23-1 is an open reading frame whose function is uncertain. This CDR3 comprises 18 residues. The ends were cut back, 2 bases at V and 0 bases at J, with 17 bases in the middle. The CDR3: CASSQPRRPGHSNQPQHF. CDR3 in DNA: TGCGCCAGCAGTCAACCCCGACGGCCAGGGCATAGCAATCAGCCCCAGCATTTT.

The chain links TRBV4-1 to TRBJ1-2; maybe TRBD1 (5 bases). Germline loops: CDR1 MGHRA, CDR2 YSYEKL. The CDR3 is made up of 16 amino acids. Trimming shortened V by 1 base and J by 2 bases, and 14 bases separated the two germline ends. The CDR3 region is CASSQVWGSPNYGYTF. CDR3 coding DNA: TGCGCCAGCAGCCAAGTGTGGGGCAGCCCGAACTATGGCTACACCTTC.

This chain links TRBV6-1 with TRBJ2-7; D is possibly TRBD2 (6 bases). There are 15 residues in the CDR3. The germline V and J ends were trimmed by 4 bases and 9 bases, with 22 bases remaining between them. Looked up from germline, CDR1 is MNHNS and CDR2 is SASEGT. The CDR3 protein is CASSVGDYTPRGQYF. The CDR3 nucleotides read TGTGCCAGCAGTGTTGGGGATTACACCCCGCGGGGGCAGTACTTC.

The V gene is TRBV9, the J gene TRBJ1-2; D is uncertain. Deletions cut 3 bases from V and 6 bases from J, with 9 bases between. The germline V gene has CDR1 SGDLS and CDR2 YYNGEE. CDR3 length: 12 residues. CDR3 residues: CASSAGWDGYTF. CDR3 bases: TGTGCCAGCAGCGCCGGGTGGGATGGCTACACCTTC.

The gene calls are TRBV7-9 and TRBJ2-3; tentatively, D is TRBD1 (5 bases). V was trimmed by 2 bases and J by 6 bases, leaving 9 bases between them. Germline CDR1 SEHNR, CDR2 FQNEAQ (reference sequence). The CDR3 covers 13 residues. The chain's CDR3 is CASSLSSGDTQYF. The CDR3 DNA reads as TGTGCCAGCAGCTTAAGTTCAGGGGATACGCAGTATTTT. The complete variable domain, with remaining parts taken from reference TRBV7-9 and TRBJ2-3, reads DTGVSQNPRHKITKRGQNVTFRCDPISEHNRLYWYRQTLGQGPEFLTYFQNEAQLEKSRLLSDRFSAERPKGSFSTLEIQRTEQGDSAMYLCASSLSSGDTQYFGPGTRLTVL.

This clone was seen many times. CDR3 DNA: TGCGCCAGCAGCTTGGGACAACCGGGGGTTTACGAGCAGTACTTC. It is translated as CASSLGQPGVYEQYF. The chain combines TRBV5-1 with TRBJ2-7, with D possibly matching TRBD2 (6 bases). Trimming pared 0 bases from V and 4 bases from J, leaving 14 bases between. CDR1 is SGHRS, CDR2 YFSETQ, per germline. This CDR3 has 15 residues.

The V call is TRBV9, the J call TRBJ2-3, with 10 nucleotides matching TRBD2. The germline gives CDR1 SGDLS, CDR2 YYNGEE. With 3 bases clipped from V and 5 bases from J, the junction kept 9 bases outside the gene matches. This CDR3 is 16 amino acids long. The CDR3 nucleotides are TGTGCCAGCAGCGCTTTGGGGAGCGGGAGGGGAGATACGCAGTATTTT. Translation: CASSALGSGRGDTQYF.

This clone occurred once. The genes are TRBV7-9 and TRBJ1-1; TRBD1 matches at 7 bases. J was trimmed by 1 base and V by 5 bases; bases with no gene match: 4. This CDR3 has 14 amino acids. Germline V lookup: CDR1 SEHNR, CDR2 FQNEAQ (reference sequence). The CDR3 loop reads CASSQGQPNTEAFF. Written as DNA, the CDR3 is TGTGCCAGCAGCCAGGGACAGCCGAACACTGAAGCTTTCTTT. The whole variable domain, filled in from reference TRBV7-9 and TRBJ1-1, reads DTGVSQNPRHKITKRGQNVTFRCDPISEHNRLYWYRQTLGQGPEFLTYFQNEAQLEKSRLLSDRFSAERPKGSFSTLEIQRTEQGDSAMYLCASSQGQPNTEAFFGQGTRLTVV.

This chain joins TRBV7-3 and TRBJ2-3, with 9 positions matching TRBD2. The V gene end was trimmed by 1 base and the J gene end by 1 base; junction bases not matched to a gene: 6. Germline V gene data show CDR1 as SGHTA and CDR2 as FQGTGA. The CDR3 loop spans 17 amino acids. The DNA for the CDR3 is TGTGCCAGCAGCTTAATGACGCGCGGGAGGGGCACAGATACGCAGTATTTT. Protein: CASSLMTRGRGTDTQYF.

The chain links TRBV28 to TRBJ2-7; TRBD2 matches 7 bases. Germline CDR1 MDHEN, CDR2 SYDVKM. J lost 0 bases, V lost 6 bases, and 8 bases had no gene match. The CDR3 consists of 15 residues. For the CDR3, the DNA is TGTGCCAGCAGCCTCTCTAGCGGAAGCTCCTACGAGCAGTACTTC. Residues: CASSLSSGSSYEQYF.

The rearrangement uses TRBV5-1 and TRBJ2-1, with D possibly being TRBD1 (5 bases). There are 14 residues in the CDR3. V was cut by 4 bases and J by 6 bases, with 14 bases left in between. The germline gives CDR1 SGHRS, CDR2 YFSETQ. The CDR3 region has the DNA TGCGCCAGCAGCCCGAGTGGGGCTCCCAATGAGCAGTTCTTC. Translating it yields CASSPSGAPNEQFF.

This clone appeared once. The chain links TRBV25-1 to TRBJ2-1, with D perhaps matching TRBD2 (5 bases). The CDR3 has 12 residues. Trimming took off 4 bases at V and 5 bases at J, with 6 bases between the two ends. CDR1 and CDR2 from the germline V gene are MGHDK and SYGVNS. CDR3 sequence reads: CASSAGNNEQFF. In DNA, the CDR3 is TGTGCCAGCAGTGCGGGGAACAATGAGCAGTTCTTC.

The chain employs TRBV7-8 and TRBJ2-1; D unresolved. Trimming pared 7 bases from V and 6 bases from J, leaving 13 bases between. CDR3 length: 13 amino acids. Germline CDR1 is SGHVS and CDR2 is FQNEAQ. In DNA form, the CDR3 reads TGTGCCAGCACCCTCAGACTCGTCAATGAGCAGTTCTTC. Translation gives CASTLRLVNEQFF.

Only a few counts were recorded for this clone. This chain connects TRBV28 to TRBJ2-7; TRBD1 might be the D (6 bases). Germline-derived CDR1 and CDR2 are MDHEN and SYDVKM. Trimming cost V 10 bases and J 3 bases, with 22 bases left between them. The CDR3 runs 15 residues. The CDR3 sequence is CATQLTGISDYEQYF. Written as DNA, the CDR3 is TGTGCCACCCAACTTACAGGGATCTCGGACTACGAGCAGTACTTC. Variable domain in full (rest from reference TRBV28 and TRBJ2-7): DVKVTQSSRYLVKRTGEKVFLECVQDMDHENMFWYRQDPGLGLRLIYFSYDVKMKEKGDIPEGYSVSREKKERFSLILESASTNQTSMYLCATQLTGISDYEQYFGPGTRLTVT.

V is TRBV6-4 and J is TRBJ2-3, with a possible D match to TRBD2 (6 bases). Trimming removed 3 bases from V and 5 bases from J, with 12 bases in between. The CDR3 sequence is 14 residues long. Germline V gene lookup returns CDR1 MRHNA and CDR2 SNTAGT. The CDR3 spells CASSEGGIGDTQYF. CDR3 bases: TGTGCCAGCAGTGAAGGCGGGATAGGAGATACGCAGTATTTT.

In regard to this clone: A junction end diverges from the germline sequence, so it may reflect a read error. The rearrangement links TRBV7-9 to TRBJ2-6; D is uncertain. The CDR3 runs to 16 residues. The V gene's germline CDR1 is SEHNR and CDR2 FQNEAQ (reference sequence). This CDR3 is CSSSLSRGTGANVLTF. The DNA for the CDR3 is TGTTCCAGCAGCCTCTCGCGCGGTACCGGGGCCAACGTCCTGACTTTC.

The chain is built from TRBV2 and TRBJ2-1, with D perhaps matching TRBD2 (5 bases). Looked up from germline, CDR1 is SNHLY and CDR2 is FYNNEI. The V end was cut by 4 bases, the J end by 7 bases, with 20 bases between. CDR3 length: 16 amino acids. The CDR3 is CASSGGEGRGRNEQFF. In nucleotides, the CDR3 is TGTGCCAGCAGTGGGGGTGAAGGGAGAGGGCGGAATGAGCAGTTCTTC.

The rearrangement links TRBV7-3 to TRBJ2-5, with TRBD1 matching 7 bases. CDR3 size: 14 residues. CDR1 and CDR2 from the germline V gene are SGHTA and FQGTGA. The V and J ends lost 5 bases and 5 bases, in that order; junction bases with no gene match: 8. The CDR3 nucleotides read TGTGCCAGCAGCCGCACGGGACAGCGGGAGACCCAGTACTTC. Encoded protein: CASSRTGQRETQYF.

J is TRBJ2-3 and V is TRBV5-1, with 8 bases matching TRBD2. CDR1 is SGHRS, CDR2 YFSETQ, per germline. The CDR3 is made up of 16 amino acids. The V gene end was trimmed by 4 bases and the J gene end by 0 bases; junction bases not matched to a gene: 7. The CDR3, as DNA: TGCGCCAGCAGCAGAGGTAGCGGGACTAGCACAGATACGCAGTATTTT. This encodes CASSRGSGTSTDTQYF.

The rearrangement uses TRBV25-1 and TRBJ2-1; D uncertain. The germline V gene has CDR1 MGHDK and CDR2 SYGVNS. Deletions cut 5 bases from V and 14 bases from J, with 7 bases between. CDR3 length: 9 amino acids. The CDR3 DNA is TGTGCCAGCAGTTTATCCGAGTTCTTC. Its protein product is CASSLSEFF.

For the CDR3, the DNA is TGCGCCAGCAGCCAAGACAGGGGTTTTGACACTGAAGCTTTCTTT. Translating it yields CASSQDRGFDTEAFF. The chain has TRBV4-1 and TRBJ1-1; a possible D gene is TRBD1 (6 bases). Germline loops: CDR1 MGHRA, CDR2 YSYEKL. This CDR3 has 15 residues. Trimming cost V 0 bases and J 3 bases, with 11 bases left between them.

V and J are TRBV2 and TRBJ1-2, with D maybe TRBD1 (5 bases). Germline loops: CDR1 SNHLY, CDR2 FYNNEI. The V end was cut by 3 bases, the J end by 3 bases, with 11 bases between. The CDR3 totals 14 residues. The CDR3 bases are TGTGCCAGCAGTGACTGGACACTTGACTATGGCTACACCTTC. It codes for CASSDWTLDYGYTF.

This clone appeared a single time. The chain is built from TRBV11-3 and TRBJ2-5; a weak D match, TRBD1 (6 bases). Germline CDR1 is SGHNT and CDR2 is YENEEA. V shed 1 base and J shed 2 bases, with 11 bases lying between them. The CDR3 has 15 residues. DNA of the CDR3: TGTGCCAGCAGCTTAGGGGTCAGGGGACAAGAGACCCAGTACTTC. It encodes CASSLGVRGQETQYF.

The chain carries TRBV2 and TRBJ2-5; no clear D gene. The CDR3 totals 13 residues. Looked up from germline, CDR1 is SNHLY and CDR2 is FYNNEI. V gave up 7 bases and J gave up 2 bases, with 11 bases separating them. The CDR3 region is CASTSYRQETQYF. As DNA, the CDR3 is TGTGCCAGCACGAGCTACCGTCAAGAGACCCAGTACTTC.

This clone was seen more than once but under ten times. The J gene is TRBJ2-3, the V gene TRBV5-1; D gene ambiguous. Trimming left V 7 bases short and J 1 base short, with 13 bases between. Germline-derived CDR1 and CDR2 are SGHRS and YFSETQ. The CDR3 is 14 amino acids. Here the CDR3 reads CASRPQVGTDTQYF. The CDR3 coding sequence is TGCGCCAGCCGACCCCAGGTGGGCACAGATACGCAGTATTTT.